Listed here are 25 T cell receptor beta chains from one sample, sequenced in a study of T cells in narcolepsy (dated by TCRdb to about 2018). Receptor libraries were prepared by the immunoSEQ multiplex PCR assay. TCRdb took over this immuneACCESS table, retaining in-frame rearrangements with V and J assigned. Such tables are incomplete; in checked studies, under half of the missing clones stem from an unresolved V gene, and the remainder is unexplained. The sample profile shows roughly 27,000 clones; 70% to 85% of them were found once. The ten largest make up around 1% of the sample. The specimen was memory (CD45RA-) CD4+ T cells from blood. The sample's cell subset or site label, in plain terms: memory T cells sorted ex vivo from peripheral blood. All receptors come from a human donor in good health.

The chain joins TRBV7-9 to TRBJ1-1, with D possibly TRBD1 on 5 matching bases. The germline gives CDR1 SEHNR, CDR2 FQNEAQ (reference sequence). Deletions cut 5 bases from V and 4 bases from J, with 17 bases between. The CDR3 is made up of 15 amino acids. The CDR3 loop is CASSDRQPFVTEAFF. The CDR3 region has the DNA TGTGCCAGCAGCGACCGACAGCCTTTTGTCACTGAAGCTTTCTTT. The full variable domain, in which reference TRBV7-9 and TRBJ1-1 provide the parts outside the CDR3, is DTGVSQNPRHKITKRGQNVTFRCDPISEHNRLYWYRQTLGQGPEFLTYFQNEAQLEKSRLLSDRFSAERPKGSFSTLEIQRTEQGDSAMYLCASSDRQPFVTEAFFGQGTRLTVV.

The chain recombines TRBV10-2 with TRBJ2-1; 12 positions agree with TRBD2. CDR1 and CDR2 (germline): WSHSY, SAAADI. Germline trimming cut 5 bases from V and 6 bases from J; bases unmatched to any gene: 2. The CDR3 runs 14 residues. The CDR3 coding sequence is TGCGCCAGCAGTCTAGCGGGGGGGCCCAATGAGCAGTTCTTC. It codes for CASSLAGGPNEQFF.

The chain employs TRBV29-1 and TRBJ1-1; TRBD1 matches 7 bases. Looked up from germline, CDR1 is SQVTM and CDR2 is ANQGSEA. Trimming at V came to 4 bases and at J to 1 base, leaving 9 bases not matched to a gene. The CDR3 has 15 residues. The CDR3 region is CSVALGRGGNTEAFF. In nucleotides, the CDR3 is TGCAGCGTTGCCCTAGGCAGGGGGGGGAACACTGAAGCTTTCTTT.

This clone was counted only a few times. An end of the junction differs from the germline gene, which may be a read error. This chain uses TRBV7-3 with TRBJ2-2; either TRBD1 or TRBD2 may fit D (5 bases each). Germline loops: CDR1 SGHTA, CDR2 FQGTGA. The CDR3 loop spans 15 amino acids. The CDR3 reads CASSLWGSEHRGAVF. The CDR3 coding sequence is TGTGCCAGCAGCTTATGGGGGAGCGAACACCGGGGAGCTGTTTTT.

The V call is TRBV11-2, the J call TRBJ2-7, with a weak D call TRBD2 (5 bases). Trimming pared 0 bases from V and 0 bases from J, leaving 12 bases between. The CDR3 contains 16 residues. The germline V gene has CDR1 SGHAT and CDR2 FQNNGV. The CDR3 region is CASSLDWVATSYEQYF. The CDR3 DNA follows: TGTGCCAGCAGCTTAGATTGGGTAGCGACCTCCTACGAGCAGTACTTC.

The V call is TRBV6-5, the J call TRBJ1-1; no definite D call. The CDR3 has 12 amino acids. V was trimmed by 5 bases and J by 2 bases, leaving 6 bases between them. Germline CDR1 MNHEY, CDR2 SVGAGI. The DNA for the CDR3 is TGTGCCAGCAGTGACGATAACACTGAAGCTTTCTTT. Translated, it gives CASSDDNTEAFF.

The genes are TRBV5-6 and TRBJ2-5; 7 bases align to TRBD2. In germline, CDR1 is SGHDT, CDR2 YYEEEE. J was trimmed by 5 bases and V by 0 bases; bases with no gene match: 4. The CDR3 is made up of 14 amino acids. The CDR3 is CASSLVRGLETQYF. The CDR3 DNA follows: TGTGCCAGCAGCTTGGTGCGGGGGTTGGAGACCCAGTACTTC.

The chain recombines TRBV7-2 with TRBJ1-4; 7 bases agree with TRBD1. This CDR3 contains 16 residues. The germline CDR1 and CDR2 sequences are SGHTA and FQGNSA. With V trimmed by 5 bases and J by 7 bases, 13 bases remained unmatched. The CDR3 reads CASSRDPGQSGEKLFF. In DNA, the CDR3 is TGTGCCAGCAGCCGCGACCCGGGACAGTCGGGTGAAAAACTGTTTTTT.

The chain uses TRBV20-1 and TRBJ2-5; TRBD1 is a possible D gene (6 bases). The V gene's germline CDR1 is DFQATT and CDR2 SNEGSKA (reference sequence). Trimming cost V 6 bases and J 5 bases, with 10 bases left between them. There are 11 residues in the CDR3. CDR3 amino acids: CSAWQGETQYF. The CDR3 bases are TGCAGTGCCTGGCAGGGGGAGACCCAGTACTTC.

For the CDR3, the DNA is TGTGCCAGCAGCCGTGGCGTCGGGGGGCAGGCTCAGCCCCAGCATTTT. Amino acids: CASSRGVGGQAQPQHF. V and J are TRBV27 and TRBJ1-5, with a weak D call TRBD1 (6 bases). The CDR3 consists of 16 residues. The germline V gene encodes CDR1 MNHEY and CDR2 SMNVEV (reference sequence). V lost 6 bases, J lost 6 bases, and 21 bases lay in between.

V and J are TRBV6-1 and TRBJ1-6; D uncertain. The ends were cut back, 4 bases at V and 0 bases at J, with 10 bases in the middle. Germline V CDR1 and CDR2: MNHNS, SASEGT. The CDR3 loop spans 16 amino acids. This CDR3 reads CASSASSISYNSPLHF. CDR3 in DNA: TGTGCCAGCAGTGCGTCCTCCATCTCCTATAATTCACCCCTCCACTTT.

This clone was picked up a small number of times. This chain connects TRBV2 to TRBJ1-3; 7 nucleotides agree with TRBD1. The CDR3 loop spans 16 amino acids. J lost 0 bases, V lost 4 bases, and 6 bases had no gene match. Germline assignment: CDR1 SNHLY and CDR2 FYNNEI. CDR3 amino acids: CASSGDSLTSGNTIYF. CDR3 DNA sequence: TGTGCCAGCAGTGGGGACAGTCTCACCTCTGGAAACACCATATATTTT.

The chain is built from TRBV7-3 and TRBJ2-1; 9 bases map to TRBD1. Germline V gene data show CDR1 as SGHTA and CDR2 as FQGTGA. The CDR3 loop spans 19 amino acids. Germline trimming cut 2 bases from V and 0 bases from J; bases unmatched to any gene: 11. In nucleotides, the CDR3 is TGTGCCAGCAGCTTATCAGGACAGGGGCGGATTGTCTCCTACAATGAGCAGTTCTTC. Encoded protein: CASSLSGQGRIVSYNEQFF.

Here the CDR3 DNA reads TGTGCCAGCAGTGAATCTGAGGGGGCAGGGAACACTGAAGCTTTCTTT. It codes for CASSESEGAGNTEAFF. The rearrangement joins TRBV6-1 to TRBJ1-1, with TRBD1 identical over 7 bases. With 2 bases clipped from V and 1 base from J, the junction kept 7 bases outside the gene matches. This CDR3 spans 16 amino acids. Germline CDR1 MNHNS, CDR2 SASEGT.

The genes are TRBV6-5 and TRBJ2-7; 8 nucleotides line up with TRBD1. The CDR3 extends over 16 amino acids. Germline V gene lookup returns CDR1 MNHEY and CDR2 SVGAGI. V was pared by 0 bases and J by 1 base, with 5 bases of the junction left unmatched. CDR3 nucleotides: TGTGCCAGCAGTTACTCGGGTGGACAGGGTTCCTACGAGCAGTACTTC. Amino acid sequence: CASSYSGGQGSYEQYF.

The chain joins TRBV2 to TRBJ2-1; D uncertain. Trimming shortened V by 8 bases and J by 0 bases, and 14 bases separated the two germline ends. This CDR3 is built from 15 residues. CDR1 is SNHLY and CDR2 is FYNNEI in the germline V gene. The CDR3 loop is CASVVQASSYNEQFF. The CDR3 region has the DNA TGTGCCAGCGTGGTGCAGGCGAGCTCCTACAATGAGCAGTTCTTC.

V usage is TRBV10-2 and J usage is TRBJ2-1; 7 bases match TRBD2. Unmatched junction bases numbered 23, after V lost 8 bases and J lost 13 bases. Germline values: CDR1 WSHSY, CDR2 SAAADI. This CDR3 region has 16 residues. For the CDR3, the DNA is TGCGCCAGCTGGGAGGTGGGAGGGCTCATCGACCGCGTACAGTTCTTC. Translation: CASWEVGGLIDRVQFF.

The rearrangement uses TRBV10-3 and TRBJ1-5; TRBD1 is a possible D gene (5 bases). Per the germline V gene, CDR1 is ENHRY and CDR2 is SYGVKD. V lost 3 bases and J 6 bases, leaving 6 bases between the germline ends. CDR3 length: 12 residues. The CDR3 spells CAISERGQPQHF. The CDR3 region has the DNA TGTGCCATCAGTGAAAGGGGTCAGCCCCAGCATTTT.

Worth noting for this clone: Germline is not matched at one junction end, which may reflect a read error. The chain has TRBV14 and TRBJ1-2; no firm D call. The CDR3 is made up of 11 amino acids. From germline, CDR1 is SGHDN and CDR2 FVKESK. The DNA for the CDR3 is TGTGCCAGCAGCGCCCTCACCGGGTTCCTCTTC. Its translation: CASSALTGFLF.

The genes are TRBV19 and TRBJ2-7; no clear D. Germline CDR1 is LNHDA and CDR2 is SQIVND (reference sequence). Trimming shortened V by 4 bases and J by 3 bases, and 16 bases separated the two germline ends. The CDR3 runs 15 residues. The CDR3 protein is CASSTTGLTLYEQYF. The CDR3 DNA sequence: TGTGCCAGTAGTACCACCGGCCTTACTCTCTACGAGCAGTACTTC.

The table lists this clone with a few counts. J is TRBJ2-3 and V is TRBV5-1; possibly TRBD1 for D (6 bases). V shed 7 bases and J shed 6 bases, with 15 bases lying between them. Germline V CDR1 and CDR2: SGHRS, YFSETQ. The CDR3 loop spans 13 amino acids. The CDR3, as DNA: TGCGCCAGCGGGGTTCGAAGGGGGGATACGCAGTATTTT. This codes for CASGVRRGDTQYF.

The gene calls are TRBV29-1 and TRBJ1-2, with D perhaps TRBD1 (5 bases). V dropped 4 bases and J dropped 5 bases, with 8 bases sitting between them. Germline assignment: CDR1 SQVTM and CDR2 ANQGSEA. There are 11 residues in the CDR3. The CDR3 DNA sequence: TGCAGCGTTGTCGCAGGGTATGGCTACACCTTC. It encodes CSVVAGYGYTF. The whole variable domain, filled in from reference TRBV29-1 and TRBJ1-2, reads SAVISQKPSRDICQRGTSLTIQCQVDSQVTMMFWYRQQPGQSLTLIATANQGSEATYESGFVIDKFPISRPNLTFSTLTVSNMSPEDSSIYLCSVVAGYGYTFGSGTRLTVV.

The chain joins TRBV7-6 to TRBJ1-2; TRBD1 agrees at 10 bases. CDR1 is SGHVS and CDR2 is FNYEAQ in the germline V gene. The length of the CDR3 is 15 residues. V gave up 5 bases and J gave up 10 bases; unmatched junction bases: 13. CDR3 sequence (DNA): TGTGCCAGCAGCCCCTATGGGTCGGGACAGGGGTTCTACACCTTC. The encoded protein is CASSPYGSGQGFYTF.

The rearrangement links TRBV4-1 to TRBJ2-3, with a tentative D call TRBD2 (6 bases). CDR1 and CDR2 from the germline V gene are MGHRA and YSYEKL. This CDR3 is built from 18 residues. Deletions cut 0 bases from V and 1 base from J, with 17 bases between. CDR3 sequence (DNA): TGCGCCAGCAGCCAAGATATGAAACGGGGGATAGGCACAGATACGCAGTATTTT. As protein: CASSQDMKRGIGTDTQYF.

J is TRBJ2-3 and V is TRBV11-2; 9 bases are shared with TRBD2. There are 15 residues in the CDR3. Germline V gene sequence: CDR1 SGHAT, CDR2 FQNNGV. V gave up 1 base and J gave up 1 base; unmatched junction bases: 0. In DNA form, the CDR3 reads TGTGCCAGCAGCTTAGGGACTAGCGGCACAGATACGCAGTATTTT. Its protein is CASSLGTSGTDTQYF.